One T cell receptor beta chain is described in this entry. The antigen this receptor binds is unknown. No base-level quality is on record; no much larger clone is a single base apart. These data originate in a study of blood T cell repertoires in COVID-19 (dated by TCRdb to the early 2020s). Notes on the research overall: Collaborator samples came from the United States, Italy and Spain and covered acute and convalescent phases of COVID-19. The prospective study material was composed of cDNA or gDNA derived from T cells, B-cell-depleted T cells, or PBMCs. The dataset comprised deeply sampled blood TCRbeta repertoires from subjects exposed to, actively infected with, or recovered from COVID-19. The repertoires were made available in a free public database intended to serve as a resource for research on the immune response to SARS-CoV-2. Samples came from the ongoing ImmuneRACE study (first 160 participants) plus 1,254 subjects from 6 global collaborators. A de-identified subject ID, COVID-19 status, age in years and sex were almost always included in the sample metadata. Where available, HLA class I and class II types were obtained from metadata supplied by the sample provider rather than from assay-based typing.

Enrolling through a virtual design, the prospective study's participants ranged in age from roughly 18 to 89 years and lived across roughly 24 United States geographic areas. To assign participants to cohorts, the prospective study relied on clinical history that participants themselves reported in a screening survey and a study questionnaire. Exposed participants had been in contact, within 2 weeks of entering the study, with a person who had a PCR-confirmed or clinician-diagnosed case of COVID-19. In the prospective study, mobile phlebotomists collected whole blood, serum and a nasopharyngeal or oropharyngeal swab from each participant. Additional blood draws and questionnaires over an approximately two-month period could optionally be provided by prospective study participants. Before DNA extraction, prospective study blood samples were shipped either frozen or at room temperature. V is clipped by 1 base and J by 0 bases, and the sequence between their germline boundaries is 10 bases long. From the cysteine through the phenylalanine, the CDR3 covers 16 amino acids. The DNA shown is the 48-base CDR3, in frame from base 1. According to the germline V gene, CDR1 reads KGHSH and CDR2 reads LQKENI.

Study-level results and caveats: The quantity of clinical and demographic metadata differed by source and by participant and was supplied without curation.

TCRbeta CDR3 regions were amplified from genomic DNA using the immunoSEQ Assay, a bias-controlled multiplex PCR. The source study handled its data this way. The number of nucleated cells in each sample was estimated from the amplification of reference gene primers within the assay. To quantify the absolute abundance of each unique TCRbeta CDR3 rearrangement, sequence reads were collapsed and filtered. Productive Simpson clonality was computed per sample as the square root of Simpson's diversity index over productive rearrangements. TCRdb took this table from immuneACCESS and kept in-frame rearrangements with V and J called. Such tables lack part of the clones; where checked against another copy, unresolved V genes explain under half of the gap, and the rest is unexplained. V, J and clone size derive from that table, while D and trimming were established from the DNA sequence. The sample includes 200,000 to 250,000 clones, with 75% to 90% observed a single time. The ten largest make up about 3.5% of the sample.

Sequencing was carried out using PBMCs or T cells enriched from blood (not recorded which). This sequence originates from a woman aged 30 to 39 who had been exposed to COVID-19. The sequence joins TRBV18 to TRBJ2-4, with TRBD1 as a weak D call on 5 bases. The bases read TGTGCCAGCTCACCACAGCAGGGTCTAGCCAAAAACATTCAGTACTTC. It codes for CASSPQQGLAKNIQYF.